The 8 T cell receptor beta chains given below trace back to one sample, sequenced in a study of T cell responses to AZD1222 COVID-19 vaccine. TCRdb's table, derived via immunoSEQ multiplex PCR, lists solely in-frame clones and lacks some. Seen here are fewer than 85,000 clones, 90% observed once, and the top ten hold 4% to 5%. The sample here was peripheral blood, taken on day 0 of AZD1222 vaccination. Every receptor here comes from an adult in good health.

V is TRBV3-1 (or the pseudogene TRBV3-2) and J is TRBJ2-7; 9 bases fit TRBD1. Germline V gene lookup returns CDR1 LGHDT and CDR2 YNNKEL (reference sequence). Unmatched junction bases numbered 8, after V lost 4 bases and J lost 7 bases. This CDR3 is built from 14 residues. DNA of the CDR3: TGTGCCAGCAGCCTCTCCGACAGGGGGGATGAGCAGTACTTC. Translated: CASSLSDRGDEQYF.

The chain uses TRBV9 and TRBJ1-4; maybe TRBD1 (6 bases). Germline V gene lookup returns CDR1 SGDLS and CDR2 YYNGEE. V was trimmed by 0 bases and J by 6 bases, leaving 15 bases between them. The CDR3 length is 16 residues. The CDR3, as DNA: TGTGCCAGCAGCGTAGGGGTAAGGGGGGCTGATGAAAAACTGTTTTTT. Protein sequence: CASSVGVRGADEKLFF.

V and J are TRBV7-2 and TRBJ1-5; D gene ambiguous. In germline, CDR1 is SGHTA, CDR2 FQGNSA. V shed 5 bases and J shed 4 bases, with 9 bases lying between them. This CDR3 has 13 residues. The CDR3 DNA sequence: TGTGCCAGCAGCGCAGGAATTAATCAGCCCCAGCATTTT. This codes for CASSAGINQPQHF.

The V call is TRBV5-1, the J call TRBJ2-3; D is possibly TRBD1 or TRBD2 (5 bases each). V gave up 6 bases and J gave up 8 bases, with 16 bases separating them. The V gene's germline CDR1 is SGHRS and CDR2 YFSETQ. CDR3 length: 13 residues. For the CDR3, the DNA is TGCGCCAGCACCCCTGAGGGGACGGGTACGCAGTATTTT. Protein product: CASTPEGTGTQYF.

The J gene is TRBJ1-1, the V gene TRBV10-3; maybe TRBD1 (5 bases). The CDR3 spans 14 residues. The germline V and J ends were trimmed by 7 bases and 2 bases, with 14 bases remaining between them. The germline CDR1 and CDR2 sequences are ENHRY and SYGVKD. CDR3 sequence reads: CAITRDGLNTEAFF. CDR3 DNA sequence: TGTGCCATCACCCGGGACGGACTTAACACTGAAGCTTTCTTT.

This clone showed up just once. The rearrangement links TRBV23-1 to TRBJ1-2; 10 bases agree with TRBD1. TRBV23-1 has ORF status, its function being uncertain. The CDR3 has 15 residues. J gave up 4 bases and V 4 bases, and 6 bases lay outside the gene matches. CDR3 sequence: CASSPRGQGGYGYTF. CDR3 sequence (DNA): TGCGCCAGCAGTCCTCGTGGACAGGGGGGCTATGGCTACACCTTC.

The gene calls are TRBV7-8 and TRBJ1-2, with D possibly being TRBD1 (6 bases). V shed 5 bases and J shed 6 bases, with 19 bases lying between them. The CDR3 extends over 15 amino acids. Germline CDR1 and CDR2: SGHVS and FQNEAQ. In DNA, the CDR3 is TGTGCCAGCAGCCTGAGACAGGCCCCACTGAATGGCTACACCTTC. This translates into CASSLRQAPLNGYTF. Full variable domain (outside the CDR3, taken from reference TRBV7-8 and TRBJ1-2): GAGVSQSPRYKVAKRGQDVALRCDPISGHVSLFWYQQALGQGPEFLTYFQNEAQLDKSGLPSDRFFAERPEGSVSTLKIQRTQQEDSAVYLCASSLRQAPLNGYTFGSGTRLTVV.

The V gene is TRBV5-1, the J gene TRBJ2-1; TRBD2 matches 10 bases. V lost 2 bases, J lost 8 bases, and 13 bases stayed unmatched. CDR3 length equals 17 residues. Germline CDR1 reads SGHRS; CDR2 reads YFSETQ. The CDR3 DNA follows: TGCGCCAGCAGCTTCCTTCGTAGCGGGAGGTCCGTCGATGAGCAGTTCTTC. Its protein is CASSFLRSGRSVDEQFF. The full variable domain, its missing parts supplied by reference TRBV5-1 and TRBJ2-1, is KAGVTQTPRYLIKTRGQQVTLSCSPISGHRSVSWYQQTPGQGLQFLFEYFSETQRNKGNFPGRFSGRQFSNSRSEMNVSTLELGDSALYLCASSFLRSGRSVDEQFFGPGTRLTVL.